Following are 3 T cell receptor beta chains from one sample sequenced in a study of blood T cell repertoires in COVID-19 (dated by TCRdb to 2020 to 2022). Libraries were built with the immunoSEQ multiplex PCR assay. TCRdb holds this immuneACCESS table with in-frame rearrangements only. Some clones are missing; in checked studies, unresolved V genes explain under half, and the rest has no known cause. The sample table contains 220,000 or so clones; only one count was recorded for approximately 81% of them. Approximately 4% of the sample is taken by the ten largest. Sequencing was carried out using peripheral blood. These receptors came from a woman aged 80 or older with acute or convalescent COVID-19.

The table lists this clone with a count of one. This chain links TRBV6-6 with TRBJ1-2; unclear D gene. This CDR3 spans 13 amino acids. Trimming stripped 2 bases from V and 4 bases from J, with 8 bases between. Germline-derived CDR1 and CDR2 are MNHNY and SVGAGI (reference sequence). The CDR3 DNA follows: TGTGCCAGCAGTTACATTACCAGCTATGGCTACACCTTC. This sequence encodes CASSYITSYGYTF.

This rearrangement joins TRBV4-1 to TRBJ1-2; TRBD1 aligns across 7 bases. The J segment lost 4 bases and the V segment lost 4 bases, leaving 9 bases of the junction unmatched. The CDR3 length is 15 residues. The germline V gene has CDR1 MGHRA and CDR2 YSYEKL. CDR3: CASSPRDRDSYGYTF. CDR3 in DNA: TGCGCCAGCAGCCCCCGGGACAGAGATAGCTATGGCTACACCTTC.

The CDR3 nucleotides read TGTGCCAGCAGTCCGGGACTAGCGGGGGGGCCAGTTGAGCAGTTCTTC. Amino acids: CASSPGLAGGPVEQFF. The J gene is TRBJ2-1, the V gene TRBV27; 16 positions agree with TRBD2. After removal of 5 bases from V and 9 bases from J, the junction contained 7 bases not matched to a gene. Germline loops: CDR1 MNHEY, CDR2 SMNVEV (reference sequence). The CDR3 consists of 16 residues.